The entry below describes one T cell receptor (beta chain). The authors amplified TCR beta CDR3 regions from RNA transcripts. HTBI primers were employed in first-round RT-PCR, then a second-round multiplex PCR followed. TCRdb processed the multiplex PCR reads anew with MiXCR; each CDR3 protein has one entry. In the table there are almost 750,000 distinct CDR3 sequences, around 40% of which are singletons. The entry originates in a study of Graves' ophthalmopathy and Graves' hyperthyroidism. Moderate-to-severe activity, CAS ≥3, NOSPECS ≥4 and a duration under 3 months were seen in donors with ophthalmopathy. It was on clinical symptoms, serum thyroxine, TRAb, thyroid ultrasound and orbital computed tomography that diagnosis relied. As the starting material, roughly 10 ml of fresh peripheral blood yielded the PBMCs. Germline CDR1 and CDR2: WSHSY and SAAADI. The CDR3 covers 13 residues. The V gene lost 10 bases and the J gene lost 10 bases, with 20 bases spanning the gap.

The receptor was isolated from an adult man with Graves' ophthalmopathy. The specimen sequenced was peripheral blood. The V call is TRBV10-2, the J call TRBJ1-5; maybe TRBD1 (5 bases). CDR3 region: CATRGRGNSPQHF. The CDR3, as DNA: TGCGCCACCCGAGGGAGGGGCAATTCACCCCAGCATTTT.